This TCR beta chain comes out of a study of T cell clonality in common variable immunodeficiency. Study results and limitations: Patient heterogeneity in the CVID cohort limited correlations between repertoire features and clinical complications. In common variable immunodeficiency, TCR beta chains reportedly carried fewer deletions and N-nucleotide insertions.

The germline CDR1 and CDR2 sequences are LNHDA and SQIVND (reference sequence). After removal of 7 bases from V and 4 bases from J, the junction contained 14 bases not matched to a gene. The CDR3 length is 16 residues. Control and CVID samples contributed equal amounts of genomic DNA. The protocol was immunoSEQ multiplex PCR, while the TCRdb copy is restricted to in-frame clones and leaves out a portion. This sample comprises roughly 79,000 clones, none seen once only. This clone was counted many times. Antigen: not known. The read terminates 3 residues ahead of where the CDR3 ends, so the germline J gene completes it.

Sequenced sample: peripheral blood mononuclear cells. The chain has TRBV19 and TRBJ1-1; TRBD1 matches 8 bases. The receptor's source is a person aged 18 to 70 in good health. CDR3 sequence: CASTRQGSSRRTEAFF. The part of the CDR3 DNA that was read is TGTGCCAGTACCAGACAGGGGTCCTCCCGGCGCACTGAA.